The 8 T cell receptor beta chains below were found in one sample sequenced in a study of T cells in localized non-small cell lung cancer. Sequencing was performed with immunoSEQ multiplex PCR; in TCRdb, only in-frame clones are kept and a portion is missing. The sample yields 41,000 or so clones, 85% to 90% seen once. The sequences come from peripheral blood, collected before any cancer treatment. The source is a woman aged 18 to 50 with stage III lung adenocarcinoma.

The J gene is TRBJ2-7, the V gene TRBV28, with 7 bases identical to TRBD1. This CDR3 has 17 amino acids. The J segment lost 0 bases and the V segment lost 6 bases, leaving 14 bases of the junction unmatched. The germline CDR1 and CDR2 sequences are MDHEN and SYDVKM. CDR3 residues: CASSQQGLARSSYEQYF. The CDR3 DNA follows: TGTGCCAGCAGCCAACAGGGGCTAGCACGGAGCTCCTACGAGCAGTACTTC. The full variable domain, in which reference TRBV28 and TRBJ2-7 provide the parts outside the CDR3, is DVKVTQSSRYLVKRTGEKVFLECVQDMDHENMFWYRQDPGLGLRLIYFSYDVKMKEKGDIPEGYSVSREKKERFSLILESASTNQTSMYLCASSQQGLARSSYEQYFGPGTRLTVT.

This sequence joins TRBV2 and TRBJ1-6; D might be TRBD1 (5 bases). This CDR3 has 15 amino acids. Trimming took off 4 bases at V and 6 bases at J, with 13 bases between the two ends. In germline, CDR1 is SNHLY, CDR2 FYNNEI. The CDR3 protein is CASSGLGEFNSPLHF. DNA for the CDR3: TGTGCCAGCAGTGGACTGGGGGAATTTAATTCACCCCTCCACTTT.

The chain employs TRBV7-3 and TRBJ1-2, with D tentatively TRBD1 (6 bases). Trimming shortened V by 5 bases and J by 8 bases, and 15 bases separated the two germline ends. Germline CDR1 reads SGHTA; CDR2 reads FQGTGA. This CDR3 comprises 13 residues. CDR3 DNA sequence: TGTGCCAGCAGCAAAAGGGGGACGGAGGGCTACACCTTC. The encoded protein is CASSKRGTEGYTF.

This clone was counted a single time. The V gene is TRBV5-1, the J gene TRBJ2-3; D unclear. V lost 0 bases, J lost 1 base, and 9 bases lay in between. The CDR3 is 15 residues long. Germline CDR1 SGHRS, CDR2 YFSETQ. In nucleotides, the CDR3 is TGCGCCAGCAGCTTGGATTACATCGGCACAGATACGCAGTATTTT. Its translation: CASSLDYIGTDTQYF.

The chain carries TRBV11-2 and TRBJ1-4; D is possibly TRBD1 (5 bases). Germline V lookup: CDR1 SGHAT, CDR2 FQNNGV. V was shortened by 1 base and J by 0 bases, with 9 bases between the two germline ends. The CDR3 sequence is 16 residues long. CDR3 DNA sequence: TGTGCCAGCAGCTTAGGGCAGGGATCAACTAATGAAAAACTGTTTTTT. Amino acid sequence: CASSLGQGSTNEKLFF.

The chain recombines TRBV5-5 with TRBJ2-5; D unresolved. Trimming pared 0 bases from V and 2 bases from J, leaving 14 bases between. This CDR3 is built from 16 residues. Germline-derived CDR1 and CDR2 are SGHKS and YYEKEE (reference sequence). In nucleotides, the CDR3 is TGTGCCAGCAGCTTGGCTGTGTCAGCTACTCAAGAGACCCAGTACTTC. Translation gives CASSLAVSATQETQYF.

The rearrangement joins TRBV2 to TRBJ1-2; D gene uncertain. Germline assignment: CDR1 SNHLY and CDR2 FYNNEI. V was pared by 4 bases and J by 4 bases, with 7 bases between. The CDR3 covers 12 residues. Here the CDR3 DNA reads TGTGCCAGCAGTGGGGAGATCTATGGCTACACCTTC. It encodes CASSGEIYGYTF.

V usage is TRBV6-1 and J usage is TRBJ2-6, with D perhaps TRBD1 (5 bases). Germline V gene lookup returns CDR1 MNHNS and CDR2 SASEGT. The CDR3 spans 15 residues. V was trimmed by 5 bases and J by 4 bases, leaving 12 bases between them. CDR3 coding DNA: TGTGCCAGCAGTTCCCAGGGTACCGGGGCCAACGTCCTGACTTTC. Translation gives CASSSQGTGANVLTF.